The TCR beta chain under discussion was sequenced for a study of post-analysis software for immune sequencing data. Regarding the study as a whole: Comparison of patients with controls showed a handful of TRBV segments more frequent in patients, TRBV5-6, TRBV5-1 and TRBV20-1 among them.

Libraries were made from TCR beta cDNA, and they carried unique molecular identifiers. In TCRdb, the PCR reads were re-called with MiXCR into one record per CDR3 protein. This table holds about 540,000 distinct CDR3 sequences, around 31% found once. This clonotype was picked up a small number of times. The target antigen is unknown. Germline V gives CDR1 MNHEY, CDR2 SVGAGI. The CDR3 totals 18 residues. V was pared by 3 bases and J by 2 bases, with 10 bases of the junction left unmatched. The material sequenced was blood. The TCR was taken from a girl aged 2-17 years with multiple sclerosis. The chain uses TRBV6-5 and TRBJ2-6; TRBD2 agrees at 7 bases. The CDR3 region has the DNA TGTGCCAGCAGTTATTACAGCGGGGCGGGCACTGGGGCCAACGTCCTGACTTTC. Translation gives CASSYYSGAGTGANVLTF.